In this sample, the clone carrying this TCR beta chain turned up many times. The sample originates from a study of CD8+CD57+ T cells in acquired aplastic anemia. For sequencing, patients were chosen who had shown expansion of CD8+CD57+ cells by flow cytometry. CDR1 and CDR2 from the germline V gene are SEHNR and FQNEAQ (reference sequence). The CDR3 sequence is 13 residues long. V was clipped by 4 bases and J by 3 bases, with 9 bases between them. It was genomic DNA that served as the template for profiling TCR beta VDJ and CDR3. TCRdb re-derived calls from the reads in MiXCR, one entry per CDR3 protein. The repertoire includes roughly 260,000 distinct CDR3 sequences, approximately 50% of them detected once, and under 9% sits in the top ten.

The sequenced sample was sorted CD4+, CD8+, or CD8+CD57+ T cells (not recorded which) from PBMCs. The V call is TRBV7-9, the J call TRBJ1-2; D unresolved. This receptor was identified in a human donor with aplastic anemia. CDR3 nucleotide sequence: TGTGCCAGCAGCTCATATGTGGACTATGGCTACACCTTC. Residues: CASSSYVDYGYTF.